Detailed here is one T cell receptor (beta chain). Original data processing: Reference gene primer amplification gave nucleated cell count estimates. Profiling relied on immunoSEQ multiplex PCR, and the TCRdb table lists in-frame clones only, not all of them. V and J calls plus clone size are reproduced from that table; the DNA served to infer D and trimming. The sample includes some 80,000 clones, roughly 84% seen only once; the top ten take 10% to 15%. The sample comes from a study of blood T cell repertoires in COVID-19. Study-level information: Researchers got acute and convalescent COVID-19 samples from the United States, Italy and Spain.

The CDR3 runs to 17 residues. The germline CDR1 and CDR2 sequences are SGHAT and FQNNGV. V was pared by 5 bases and J by 1 base, with 12 bases of the junction left unmatched. This sequence joins TRBV11-2 and TRBJ2-3; 7 bases are a match to TRBD1. This sequence was found in a human donor in a cohort sampled during active COVID-19. Material: peripheral blood. The CDR3 DNA sequence: TGTGCCAGCAGCCCTGTGGGTAACAGGGGCCGCACAGATACGCAGTATTTT. It codes for CASSPVGNRGRTDTQYF.